Shown below are 30 T cell receptor delta chains from a single sample sequenced in a study of γδ T cells in repeated Plasmodium falciparum infection. Flow sorting of PBMC yielded separate Vgamma9/Vdelta2+ and Vdelta2-negative gammadelta T cell populations for bulk repertoire analysis. TCRdb reanalysed the multiplex PCR reads via CATT. The table shows about 51,000 delta-chain clones, with approximately 1.8% occurring only once. Sequencing was carried out using gamma-delta T cells from blood. These TCRs come from a pool of human donors (malaria-infected and uninfected, not separated).

In the case of this clone: A read error is the likely source, as a far larger clone sits one nucleotide away. Other nucleotide sequences in the sample specify the same CDR3. The V gene call reads TRDV1; no J gene was called; no check of the table's D call, TRDD3, against the DNA was made. This CDR3 contains 21 residues. From germline, CDR1 is TSWWSYY and CDR2 QGS. The CDR3, as DNA: TGTGCTCTTGGGGCCCCTCTACGAACTGGGGGATACTACGCTTTGACAGCACAGCTCTTCTTT. Residues: CALGAPLRTGGYYALTAQLFF.

In its sample, this clone was seen many times. TCRdb has a much larger clone's protein, which differs at residue 17 from the translation of this DNA, likely because of a read error; what is shown is the protein translated from the DNA. The V gene is TRDV1, the J gene TRDJ1, with D tentatively TRDD2 (7 bases). Trimming stripped 1 base from V and 0 bases from J, with 39 bases between. The V gene's germline CDR1 is TSWWSYY and CDR2 QGS. CDR3 length: 25 amino acids. The CDR3 DNA reads TGTGCTCTTGGGGAACCTCATTTCCTACGGGGTTCGTTACGCTGGGGAGTCTCCTACACCGATAAACTCATCTTT. This encodes CALGEPHFLRGSLRWGVSYTDKLIF.

As to this clone: The protein held in TCRdb is that of a much larger clone and does not match this DNA's translation at residue 9, likely because of a read error; the protein shown is translated from the DNA. This chain uses TRDV3 with TRDJ1; tentatively, D is TRDD3 (5 bases). Germline CDR1 reads TVYSNPD; CDR2 reads GDNSRS (reference sequence). CDR3 length: 13 residues. Here the CDR3 DNA reads TGTGCCTTTAAGGTGGGGTACACCGAGAAACTCATCTTT. Translated: CAFKVGYTEKLIF.

As for this clone: This probably arose from a read error, given a far larger clone one base away. The identical CDR3 is also encoded by other nucleotide sequences in the sample. The rearrangement links TRDV1 to TRDJ1; 7 bases fit TRDD3. Trimming removed 3 bases from V and 0 bases from J; junction bases left unmatched: 28. The CDR3 runs 23 residues. Germline-derived CDR1 and CDR2 are TSWWSYY and QGS. CDR3 sequence (DNA): TGTGCTCTTGGGGAGGAGCGAACCCTACGGGGTGGGGGAACCCGGCGCTACACCGATAAACTCATCTTT. Its translation is CALGEERTLRGGGTRRYTDKLIF.

On this clone itself: TCRdb's entry gives the protein of a much larger clone, which mismatches this DNA's translation at residue 4, likely from a read error; the protein reported here is translated from the DNA. The CDR3 nucleotides read TGTGCCTTGAGACTAAACTGGGGGATATCGTGGAGGACCGATAAACTCATCTTT. The encoded protein is CALRLNWGISWRTDKLIF. V is TRDV3 and J is TRDJ1; 11 bases line up with TRDD3. In the absence of a J gene in TCRdb, the DNA was matched to germline to assign it here. The germline gives CDR1 TVYSNPD, CDR2 GDNSRS (reference sequence). The CDR3 sequence is 18 residues long. Trimming cost V 3 bases and J 2 bases; bases outside gene matches: 17.

V gene TRDV1 combines with J gene TRDJ1; 10 bases map to TRDD3. The J gene was not available in TCRdb and was assigned here by matching the DNA to germline segments. This CDR3 contains 23 residues. V dropped 0 bases and J dropped 2; count of bases not matched to a gene: 24. Germline V lookup: CDR1 TSWWSYY, CDR2 QGS. CDR3 nucleotide sequence: TGTGCTCTTGGGGAACTCCTCCCCCCCTACCCCCTTGGCTGGGGGATAAGTACCGATAAACTCATCTTT. It encodes CALGELLPPYPLGWGISTDKLIF.

This clone was found a few times. The TCRdb protein, from a much larger clone, departs from this DNA's translation at residue 16, likely by read error; the protein shown derives from the DNA. V gene TRDV2 combines with J gene TRDJ1, with 11 bases fitting TRDD3. TCRdb offers no J gene call, so here the DNA was matched to germline to obtain one. CDR3 size: 20 residues. Germline-derived CDR1 and CDR2 are GEAIGNYY and EKD. As DNA, the CDR3 is TGTGCCTGTGACACCGTCTTTAGTGGGGGATACGCATCAAGCACCGAGAAACTCATCTTT. Translated: CACDTVFSGGYASSTEKLIF.

This clone was observed a few times. For this DNA, TCRdb reports the protein of a much larger clone, which diverges at residue 13, most likely from a read error; the protein presented here is translated directly from the DNA. This sequence joins TRDV1 and TRDJ3; TRDD3 matches 10 bases. TCRdb gives no J gene; it was assigned here by matching the DNA to germline. Germline CDR1 reads TSWWSYY; CDR2 reads QGS. This CDR3 is built from 27 residues. V lost 2 bases, J lost 2 bases, and 30 bases stayed unmatched. The CDR3: CALGETGPKLTSYRGIRGPWDTRQMFF. CDR3 bases: TGTGCTCTTGGGGAAACTGGGCCCAAACTCACATCCTATCGGGGGATACGCGGTCCCTGGGACACCCGACAGATGTTTTTC.

Details on this clone: Given a far larger clone just one base away, this is likely a sequencing read error. Other nucleotide sequences from this sample produce the same CDR3. This chain connects TRDV3 to TRDJ1; 12 bases are shared with TRDD3. TCRdb gives no J gene; it was assigned here by matching the DNA to germline. CDR1 is TVYSNPD, CDR2 GDNSRS, per germline (reference sequence). The CDR3 is 24 amino acids. J was trimmed by 3 bases and V by 3 bases; bases with no gene match: 35. The CDR3 protein is CALIGSLPLLPLGDTLEFPDKLIF. The CDR3 coding sequence is TGTGCCTTGATAGGAAGCCTTCCCCTTCTCCCCCTGGGGGATACGCTGGAGTTCCCCGATAAACTCATCTTT.

Points on this clone: A read error likely explains why the TCRdb protein, taken from a much larger clone, differs from this DNA's translation at residue 5; the protein shown is translated from the DNA. The chain uses TRDV1 and TRDJ1; TRDD3 matches 10 bases. Here the J gene was assigned by germline matching of the DNA, as TCRdb has none. With V trimmed by 3 bases and J by 3 bases, 19 bases remained unmatched. The CDR3 has 20 amino acids. The germline CDR1 and CDR2 sequences are TSWWSYY and QGS. CDR3 region: CALGDLTNIVGGYHPDKLIF. DNA of the CDR3: TGTGCTCTTGGGGACCTAACCAATATCGTTGGGGGATACCACCCCGATAAACTCATCTTT.

In its sample, this clone was seen a few times. The protein TCRdb lists belongs to a much larger clone and differs from this DNA's translation at residue 10, which points to a read error; the protein shown is made from the DNA. This chain links TRDV1 with TRDJ1; D not resolved. No J segment appears in TCRdb, so it was assigned here by matching the sequence to germline. CDR3 length: 16 residues. Looked up from germline, CDR1 is TSWWSYY and CDR2 is QGS. V was pared by 2 bases and J by 3 bases, with 16 bases between. CDR3: CALGEVGKRSSDKLIF. CDR3 bases: TGTGCTCTTGGGGAAGTCGGAAAAAGGTCCTCCGATAAACTCATCTTT.

Comments on this clone: TCRdb lists the protein of a much larger clone for this DNA, which differs at residue 21, so this is likely a read error; the protein given here is translated from the DNA itself. The rearrangement links TRDV1 to TRDJ3; TRDD3 matches at 10 bases. TCRdb lists no J gene, so it was determined here by aligning the DNA to germline. The germline gives CDR1 TSWWSYY, CDR2 QGS. The CDR3 is 27 residues long. The CDR3 nucleotides read TGTGCTCTTGGGGAAACTGGGCCCAAACTCACATCCCATCGGGGGATACGCGGTCCCTGGAACACCCGACAGATGTTTTTC. It is translated as CALGETGPKLTSHRGIRGPWNTRQMFF.

With respect to this clone: The TCRdb record carries a much larger clone's protein, which differs from this DNA's translation at residue 5; a read error is the likely cause, and the protein listed here is the DNA translation. CDR3 nucleotide sequence: TGTGCTCTTGGGCAACGCTTTGCCCTCATAGACTTGCAGTACTGGGGGATATCTTTTAGTCCCCTGGATAAACTCATCTTT. Translation gives CALGQRFALIDLQYWGISFSPLDKLIF. The chain is built from TRDV1 and TRDJ1; 11 bases match TRDD3. No J gene is reported in TCRdb; it was inferred here by comparing the DNA with germline. Germline V gene sequence: CDR1 TSWWSYY, CDR2 QGS. The CDR3 runs 27 residues. The trim removed 5 bases at V and 5 bases at J, leaving 43 bases unmatched.

This clone was seen many times. TCRdb's protein, taken from a much larger clone, differs from this DNA's translation at residue 9, likely owing to a read error; the protein displayed comes from the DNA. V gene TRDV1 combines with J gene TRDJ1, with 7 bases fitting TRDD3. The trim removed 2 bases at V and 0 bases at J, leaving 18 bases unmatched. CDR3 length: 20 residues. CDR1 and CDR2 (germline): TSWWSYY, QGS. The CDR3 DNA sequence: TGTGCTCTTGGGGAATCGGCCTACCCTATACTGGGGATCTACACCGATAAACTCATCTTT. Translated, it gives CALGESAYPILGIYTDKLIF.

This clone occurred a few times. This DNA's translation differs at residue 11 from TCRdb's protein, which comes from a much larger clone; a read error is likely, and the protein shown is translated from the DNA. V and J are TRDV2 and TRDJ3; TRDD3 might be the D (6 bases). The J gene, not given by TCRdb, was assigned here from a germline match of the nucleotide sequence. Deletions cut 0 bases from V and 2 bases from J, with 22 bases between. CDR3 size: 21 residues. Germline V gene lookup returns CDR1 GEAIGNYY and CDR2 EKD. CDR3 loop: CACDTSMGTGIGPWDTRQMFF. CDR3 in DNA: TGTGCCTGTGACACCTCCATGGGCACTGGGATCGGCCCCTGGGACACCCGACAGATGTTTTTC.

A word on this clone: The protein in TCRdb stems from a much larger clone and differs at residue 8 from this DNA's translation, likely a read error; here the protein is translated from the DNA. The CDR3 bases are TGTGCTCTTGGGGACGCCCTCCCCATTTCTGGGGATCCTACACCGTACACCGATAAACTCATCTTT. Protein product: CALGDALPISGDPTPYTDKLIF. This chain links TRDV1 with TRDJ1; D may be TRDD2 or TRDD3 (6 bases each). TCRdb is silent on the J gene; assignment here came from matching the DNA to germline. This CDR3 spans 22 amino acids. Looked up from germline, CDR1 is TSWWSYY and CDR2 is QGS. Trimming took off 3 bases at V and 0 bases at J, with 32 bases between the two ends.

This clone was counted between two and nine times. This DNA translates differently at residue 16 from the TCRdb protein, which is that of a much larger clone; a read error is likely, and the protein shown is the DNA's own translation. The chain has TRDV3 and TRDJ1; 12 nucleotides match TRDD3. The J gene was missing in TCRdb and was found by matching the end of the DNA to germline. Germline CDR1 is TVYSNPD and CDR2 is GDNSRS (reference sequence). J was trimmed by 2 bases and V by 0 bases; bases with no gene match: 34. This CDR3 has 25 amino acids. CDR3 sequence: CAFRIVTTSFSYWGIHVKNTDKLIF. Written as DNA, the CDR3 is TGTGCCTTTAGGATTGTTACTACTTCCTTTTCGTACTGGGGGATACACGTTAAGAATACCGATAAACTCATCTTT.

This clone was seen at least ten times. The protein TCRdb lists belongs to a much larger clone and differs from this DNA's translation at residue 10, which points to a read error; the protein shown is made from the DNA. Here the CDR3 DNA reads TGTGCCTTCGCAGACCTTCCCACCTCGCACTACCCTTACACCGATAAACTCATCTTT. This codes for CAFADLPTSHYPYTDKLIF. The chain is built from TRDV3 and TRDJ1; tentatively, D is TRDD2 (6 bases). Since TCRdb gives no J gene, matching the DNA to germline was used here to assign it. Germline V gene data show CDR1 as TVYSNPD and CDR2 as GDNSRS (reference sequence). Trimming took 3 bases from V and 0 from J, leaving 29 bases between them. The length of the CDR3 is 19 residues.

To note about this clone: The protein in TCRdb stems from a much larger clone and differs at residue 7 from this DNA's translation, likely a read error; here the protein is translated from the DNA. The chain combines TRDV1 with TRDJ1, with D unresolved. The J gene is not listed in TCRdb, so it was assigned here from a DNA match to germline. Germline CDR1 TSWWSYY, CDR2 QGS. The CDR3 runs 15 residues. The V end was cut by 0 bases, the J end by 1 base, with 9 bases between. CDR3 amino acids: CALGELGSITDKLIF. The CDR3 nucleotides are TGTGCTCTTGGGGAACTAGGGTCTATCACCGATAAACTCATCTTT.

As concerns this clone: The protein that TCRdb holds for this DNA derives from a much larger clone and differs from the translated DNA at residue 7, which likely indicates a read error; the protein shown here is translated from the DNA. V gene TRDV2 combines with J gene TRDJ1; no definite D call. As TCRdb names no J gene, one was assigned here on the basis of a DNA match to germline. Trimming cost V 0 bases and J 0 bases, with 16 bases left between them. There are 17 residues in the CDR3. From germline, CDR1 is GEAIGNYY and CDR2 EKD. In DNA, the CDR3 is TGTGCCTGTGACACCGTCAATAAAGGTACACACACCGATAAACTCATCTTT. Translating gives CACDTVNKGTHTDKLIF.

At least ten counts were recorded for this clone. A far larger clone is just one base off, so this is likely a read error. The identical CDR3 is also encoded by other nucleotide sequences in the sample. The DNA for the CDR3 is TGTGCCTGTGACACCGGGAGCTTAGGGTTTTGGGAACTAACGACTGGGGGCCCGTATACCGATAAACTCATCTTT. Translating it yields CACDTGSLGFWELTTGGPYTDKLIF. The V gene is TRDV2, the J gene TRDJ1; TRDD3 aligns across 8 bases. TCRdb leaves out the J gene; it was filled in here by matching the DNA to germline. The germline gives CDR1 GEAIGNYY, CDR2 EKD. With V trimmed by 0 bases and J by 2 bases, 34 bases remained unmatched. The CDR3 totals 25 residues.

This clone was detected ten times or more. The translation of this DNA and the TCRdb protein of a much larger clone differ at residue 6, probably owing to a read error; the protein shown here is translated from the DNA. This sequence joins TRDV3 and TRDJ1; D remains unclear. TCRdb is silent on the J gene; assignment here came from matching the DNA to germline. V shed 1 base and J shed 1 base, with 7 bases lying between them. The V gene's germline CDR1 is TVYSNPD and CDR2 GDNSRS (reference sequence). This CDR3 is 12 amino acids long. As DNA, the CDR3 is TGTGCCTTTACAAGGAGCACCGATAAACTCATCTTT. Residues: CAFTRSTDKLIF.

This clone was recorded a few times. V usage is TRDV1 and J usage is TRDJ1; the match to TRDD3 covers 9 bases. As TCRdb names no J gene, one was assigned here on the basis of a DNA match to germline. The CDR3 contains 16 residues. Germline CDR1 reads TSWWSYY; CDR2 reads QGS. Trimming removed 0 bases from V and 8 bases from J; junction bases left unmatched: 10. The DNA for the CDR3 is TGTGCTCTTGGGGAACTAAGGCCCGGGGGATACTTCAAACTCATCTTT. This codes for CALGELRPGGYFKLIF.

This clone was detected many times. V and J are TRDV1 and TRDJ1, with 10 bases identical to TRDD3. Germline CDR1 and CDR2: TSWWSYY and QGS. V lost 2 bases and J lost 4; bases outside the gene matches: 40. The CDR3 contains 27 residues. The CDR3 is CALGETSKPPPLHPFRMGGYADDKLIF. The CDR3 bases are TGTGCTCTTGGGGAAACGTCTAAACCACCACCCCTCCACCCATTCCGCATGGGGGGATACGCTGACGATAAACTCATCTTT.

This clone has at least ten counts. A far larger clone is one base from this, pointing to a likely read error. The same CDR3 arises from other DNA sequences in this sample as well. In DNA, the CDR3 is TGTGCCTGCGACACCCTAAGTACTGGGGAACAGTACACCGATAAACTCATCTTT. It is translated as CACDTLSTGEQYTDKLIF. The J gene is TRDJ1, the V gene TRDV2; 7 nucleotides line up with TRDD3. The CDR3 consists of 18 residues. Germline CDR1 reads GEAIGNYY; CDR2 reads EKD.

At least ten counts were recorded for this clone. TCRdb attributes to this sequence the protein of a much larger clone, which differs from the DNA translation at residue 12; a read error is likely, and the protein displayed is translated from the DNA. The rearrangement uses TRDV1 and TRDJ1, with D possibly TRDD2 on 7 matching bases. This CDR3 is built from 19 residues. With 5 bases removed from V and 6 bases from J, the gap between germline ends came to 31 bases. Per germline, CDR1 TSWWSYY and CDR2 QGS. CDR3 in DNA: TGTGCTCTTGGGAAGGCCATATTCCTACTCGGCCGGGGATGGAATAAACTCATCTTT. This gives the protein CALGKAIFLLGRGWNKLIF.

In the case of this clone: A far larger clone lies a single base away; this is likely a read error. The sample contains more than one DNA sequence encoding this CDR3. The V gene is TRDV1, the J gene TRDJ1, with unresolved D. TCRdb lists no J gene, so it was determined here by aligning the DNA to germline. The CDR3 is 16 residues long. V was clipped by 0 bases and J by 10 bases, with 21 bases between them. Germline CDR1 and CDR2: TSWWSYY and QGS. The CDR3 region has the DNA TGTGCTCTTGGGGAACTCCAACCATCCCCTCGAGTTAGACTCATCTTT. Translating it yields CALGELQPSPRVRLIF.

This clone was recorded many times. This DNA's translation and the protein TCRdb lists, from a much larger clone, do not match at residue 14, likely due to a read error; the protein shown is translated from the DNA. The rearrangement uses TRDV2 and TRDJ1, with TRDD3 identical over 11 bases. The J gene is not listed in TCRdb, so it was assigned here from a DNA match to germline. The CDR3 sequence is 17 residues long. Germline values: CDR1 GEAIGNYY, CDR2 EKD. CDR3: CACDPLLGDNGADRLIF. The DNA for the CDR3 is TGTGCCTGTGACCCCCTACTGGGGGATAACGGGGCCGATAGACTCATCTTT.

This clone was recorded a few times. The amino acid sequence in TCRdb belongs to a much larger clone and departs from this DNA's translation at residue 6, likely a sequencing read error; the sequence shown is translated from the DNA. This chain links TRDV1 with TRDJ1, with 8 bases lining up with TRDD3. The J gene was not available in TCRdb and was assigned here by matching the DNA to germline segments. The germline gives CDR1 TSWWSYY, CDR2 QGS. CDR3 length: 21 residues. V gave up 6 bases and J gave up 0 bases; unmatched junction bases: 24. CDR3 DNA: TGTGCTCTTGGCTTCCCACCCCTGTCGTACTGGGGGCTCCGGTACACCGATAAACTCATCTTT. It is translated as CALGFPPLSYWGLRYTDKLIF.

This clone was detected a few times. Given a far larger clone just one base away, this is likely a sequencing read error. Other DNA sequences in the sample encode the same CDR3. This rearrangement joins TRDV1 to TRDJ1; weak D call: TRDD3 (6 bases). Trimming cost V 1 base and J 0 bases, with 39 bases left between them. Germline CDR1 and CDR2: TSWWSYY and QGS. This CDR3 is 25 amino acids long. The CDR3 sequence: CALGEPYLPFRYGVGTLRYTDKLIF. The CDR3, as DNA: TGTGCTCTTGGGGAACCCTATCTCCCCTTTCGATACGGAGTGGGGACCTTACGGTACACCGATAAACTCATCTTT.